This entry lists 29 T cell receptor beta chains sequenced from one sample in a study of monozygotic twins with cystic fibrosis. This table comes from immunoSEQ multiplex PCR, and its TCRdb copy is limited to in-frame clones, with some not included. The sample shows under 20,000 clones, about 89% of them seen only once. The source material was blood. These receptors were taken from a girl between 2 and 10 years old with cystic fibrosis.

The chain joins TRBV7-9 to TRBJ2-1, with 7 bases lining up with TRBD1. The CDR3 totals 15 residues. CDR1 and CDR2 (germline): SEHNR, FQNEAQ (reference sequence). Trimming removed 5 bases from V and 2 bases from J; junction bases left unmatched: 6. CDR3 DNA: TGTGCCAGCAGCCCTAACAGGGGCCCCTACAATGAGCAGTTCTTC. Encoded protein: CASSPNRGPYNEQFF.

CDR3 amino acids: CASSPTSGGNDEQFF. The DNA for the CDR3 is TGTGCCAGCAGTCCGACTAGCGGGGGAAACGATGAGCAGTTCTTC. The V gene is TRBV6-1, the J gene TRBJ2-1; 12 nucleotides align to TRBD2. Germline V gene sequence: CDR1 MNHNS, CDR2 SASEGT. The CDR3 extends over 15 amino acids. The V and J ends lost 5 bases and 8 bases, in that order; junction bases with no gene match: 7.

The V call is TRBV5-6, the J call TRBJ1-1; D remains ambiguous. Germline V gives CDR1 SGHDT, CDR2 YYEEEE. This CDR3 is built from 12 residues. V was trimmed by 4 bases and J by 1 base, leaving 5 bases between them. CDR3 coding DNA: TGTGCCAGCAGCCTAACGAACACTGAAGCTTTCTTT. It specifies CASSLTNTEAFF.

The chain employs TRBV7-9 and TRBJ2-7, with D perhaps being TRBD1 or TRBD2 (5 bases each). V gave up 3 bases and J gave up 2 bases, with 11 bases separating them. The germline gives CDR1 SEHNR, CDR2 FQNEAQ (reference sequence). CDR3 length: 14 amino acids. CDR3 nucleotide sequence: TGTGCCAGCAGCTTCCGGGACGGAACCTACGAGCAGTACTTC. Its protein is CASSFRDGTYEQYF.

The V call is TRBV7-9, the J call TRBJ2-4, with D tentatively TRBD2 (5 bases). Trimming pared 8 bases from V and 0 bases from J, leaving 23 bases between. This CDR3 is built from 18 residues. The germline V gene has CDR1 SEHNR and CDR2 FQNEAQ (reference sequence). CDR3 nucleotides: TGTGCCAGCGAGGGCCATAGGCTAGCACTGTTAGCCAAAAACATTCAGTACTTC. Its translation is CASEGHRLALLAKNIQYF.

The CDR3 reads CASSRGQGVETQYF. For the CDR3, the DNA is TGTGCCAGCTCACGAGGACAGGGCGTAGAGACCCAGTACTTC. The rearrangement joins TRBV18 to TRBJ2-5, with TRBD1 matching over 8 bases. In germline, CDR1 is KGHSH, CDR2 LQKENI. This CDR3 is built from 14 residues. V trimming: 4 bases; J trimming: 4 bases; junction bases outside the gene matches: 5. Full variable domain (outside the CDR3, taken from reference TRBV18 and TRBJ2-5): NAGVMQNPRHLVRRRGQEARLRCSPMKGHSHVYWYRQLPEEGLKFMVYLQKENIIDESGMPKERFSAEFPKEGPSILRIQQVVRGDSAAYFCASSRGQGVETQYFGPGTRLLVL.

J is TRBJ2-7 and V is TRBV28; D uncertain. The CDR3 length is 14 residues. V was trimmed by 3 bases and J by 2 bases, leaving 11 bases between them. The germline gives CDR1 MDHEN, CDR2 SYDVKM. In nucleotides, the CDR3 is TGTGCCAGCAGTTTGGGTCCCGCGACCTACGAGCAGTACTTC. Translated: CASSLGPATYEQYF.

The chain carries TRBV6-1 and TRBJ2-7; the D gene is possibly TRBD1 (6 bases). V shed 6 bases and J shed 3 bases, with 12 bases lying between them. Germline V CDR1 and CDR2: MNHNS, SASEGT. The CDR3 consists of 13 residues. The CDR3 region is CASRQGPYYEQYF. In DNA, the CDR3 is TGTGCCAGCAGACAGGGCCCCTACTACGAGCAGTACTTC.

CDR3 amino acids: CAAGQGAAYEQYF. CDR3 DNA sequence: TGTGCCGCCGGACAGGGGGCCGCCTACGAGCAGTACTTC. This chain links TRBV10-3 with TRBJ2-7; 11 nucleotides agree with TRBD1. The germline gives CDR1 ENHRY, CDR2 SYGVKD. J was trimmed by 2 bases and V by 11 bases; bases with no gene match: 5. The length of the CDR3 is 13 residues.

The rearrangement links TRBV28 to TRBJ1-1, with D possibly being TRBD1 (6 bases). Germline CDR1 reads MDHEN; CDR2 reads SYDVKM. V lost 7 bases to trimming and J lost 1 base, with 22 bases between them. CDR3 size: 17 residues. The CDR3 sequence is CASIDHDLWGANTEAFF. In DNA, the CDR3 is TGTGCCAGCATTGATCATGATTTGTGGGGGGCGAACACTGAAGCTTTCTTT.

The genes are TRBV7-2 and TRBJ1-2, with 9 positions matching TRBD1. The junction had 5 bases not matched to a gene; V was cut back by 6 bases and J by 6 bases. The length of the CDR3 is 13 residues. The germline CDR1 and CDR2 sequences are SGHTA and FQGNSA. As DNA, the CDR3 is TGTGCCAGCAGACGACAGGGGGGTGATGGCTACACCTTC. Amino acids: CASRRQGGDGYTF. Together with reference TRBV7-2 and TRBJ1-2, the CDR3 gives the full variable domain: GAGVSQSPSNKVTEKGKDVELRCDPISGHTALYWYRQSLGQGLEFLIYFQGNSAPDKSGLPSDRFSAERTGGSVSTLTIQRTQQEDSAVYLCASRRQGGDGYTFGSGTRLTVV.

The chain has TRBV5-6 and TRBJ1-1, with D maybe TRBD1 (5 bases). The CDR3 totals 15 residues. Germline CDR1 is SGHDT and CDR2 is YYEEEE. Trimming shortened V by 0 bases and J by 4 bases, and 13 bases separated the two germline ends. CDR3 protein: CASSLAGAMGTEAFF. In DNA form, the CDR3 reads TGTGCCAGCAGCTTGGCCGGGGCCATGGGCACTGAAGCTTTCTTT. Using reference TRBV5-6 and TRBJ1-1 for the parts outside the CDR3, the full variable domain is DAGVTQSPTHLIKTRGQQVTLRCSPKSGHDTVSWYQQALGQGPQFIFQYYEEEERQRGNFPDRFSGHQFPNYSSELNVNALLLGDSALYLCASSLAGAMGTEAFFGQGTRLTVV.

This sequence joins TRBV4-1 and TRBJ2-3, with D perhaps TRBD2 (6 bases). In germline, CDR1 is MGHRA, CDR2 YSYEKL. V was cut by 5 bases and J by 8 bases, with 11 bases left in between. The CDR3 has 12 residues. DNA of the CDR3: TGCGCCAGCAGCGGAGGAGGGGCTACGCAGTATTTT. Its translation: CASSGGGATQYF.

The chain combines TRBV28 with TRBJ1-1; the D gene is possibly TRBD1 (5 bases). Per the germline V gene, CDR1 is MDHEN and CDR2 is SYDVKM. Trimming removed 3 bases from V and 0 bases from J, with 14 bases in between. The CDR3 length is 16 residues. CDR3 amino acids: CASSFLGVSMNTEAFF. The DNA of the CDR3 is TGTGCCAGCAGTTTCTTGGGGGTGTCTATGAACACTGAAGCTTTCTTT.

This chain uses TRBV5-5 with TRBJ2-1; D possibly uses TRBD1 or TRBD2 (5 bases each). The length of the CDR3 is 14 residues. Trimming took off 0 bases at V and 5 bases at J, with 9 bases between the two ends. Per germline, CDR1 SGHKS and CDR2 YYEKEE (reference sequence). Here the CDR3 reads CASSLGGSNNEQFF. CDR3 in DNA: TGTGCCAGCAGCTTGGGGGGGTCAAACAATGAGCAGTTCTTC.

This clone was counted a single time. The chain carries TRBV28 and TRBJ2-1; TRBD2 is a possible D gene (6 bases). The CDR3 is 12 residues long. Germline values: CDR1 MDHEN, CDR2 SYDVKM. The V end lost 3 bases, the J end lost 9 bases, and 9 bases lay between the germline ends. The CDR3, as DNA: TGTGCCAGCAGTTTGTGGAGGGTTGAGCAGTTCTTC. Encoded protein: CASSLWRVEQFF.

The chain joins TRBV6-5 to TRBJ1-1; perhaps TRBD1 as D (5 bases). The ends were cut back, 2 bases at V and 5 bases at J, with 6 bases in the middle. Germline V CDR1 and CDR2: MNHEY, SVGAGI. The CDR3 length is 12 residues. CDR3 nucleotides: TGTGCCAGCAGTTACGGGGGTACTGAAGCTTTCTTT. Its translation is CASSYGGTEAFF.

The V call is TRBV19, the J call TRBJ2-5; D possibly corresponds to TRBD1 (6 bases). CDR3 length: 15 residues. The germline V and J ends were trimmed by 0 bases and 3 bases, with 11 bases remaining between them. Per germline, CDR1 LNHDA and CDR2 SQIVND (reference sequence). The CDR3, as DNA: TGTGCCAGTAGTATAGATCTACAGGGAGAAGAGACCCAGTACTTC. Encoded protein: CASSIDLQGEETQYF.

This clone occurred once. The V gene is TRBV30, the J gene TRBJ2-7; 8 bases map to TRBD1. CDR3 size: 16 residues. V was pared by 0 bases and J by 5 bases, with 12 bases of the junction left unmatched. Germline V gene data show CDR1 as GTSNPN and CDR2 as SVGIG (reference sequence). DNA for the CDR3: TGTGCCTGGAGTGTACCCGTAGGACAGGGTCCCCACGAGCAGTACTTC. Its protein is CAWSVPVGQGPHEQYF.

The rearrangement links TRBV7-8 to TRBJ1-1; D uncertain. The germline V gene encodes CDR1 SGHVS and CDR2 FQNEAQ. This CDR3 has 15 residues. The V gene lost 2 bases and the J gene lost 11 bases, with 21 bases spanning the gap. CDR3 nucleotides: TGTGCCAGCAGCTTAACCAGGACTTTCGCGAGATTCGCTTTCTTT. Translation gives CASSLTRTFARFAFF.

CDR3 bases: TGCAGCGTTGCGGTAGCGGGAGCCACAGATACGCAGTATTTT. It encodes CSVAVAGATDTQYF. The chain links TRBV29-1 to TRBJ2-3, with 9 bases identical to TRBD2. V lost 4 bases, J lost 2 bases, and 4 bases stayed unmatched. CDR1 and CDR2 (germline): SQVTM, ANQGSEA. The CDR3 runs to 14 residues.

This chain joins TRBV13 and TRBJ2-7, with a tentative D call TRBD1 (6 bases). The CDR3 has 13 residues. The V gene lost 0 bases and the J gene lost 3 bases, with 6 bases spanning the gap. Germline-derived CDR1 and CDR2 are PRHDT and FYEKMQ (reference sequence). CDR3 coding DNA: TGTGCCAGCAGCTTAGGACAGGGCTACGAGCAGTACTTC. It encodes CASSLGQGYEQYF.

This chain uses TRBV29-1 with TRBJ2-1, with 11 bases that match TRBD2. Germline lookup yields CDR1 SQVTM and CDR2 ANQGSEA. Trimming at V came to 2 bases and at J to 9 bases, leaving 6 bases not matched to a gene. The CDR3 loop spans 14 amino acids. The CDR3 nucleotides read TGCAGCGTTGAAAGCGTAGCGGGGGGGGGTGAGCAGTTCTTC. Protein sequence: CSVESVAGGGEQFF.

The V call is TRBV20-1, the J call TRBJ1-1, with no clear D. The germline V gene has CDR1 DFQATT and CDR2 SNEGSKA (reference sequence). This CDR3 has 11 amino acids. The germline V and J ends were trimmed by 5 bases and 5 bases, with 9 bases remaining between them. CDR3 sequence: CSASSATEAFF. The CDR3 bases are TGCAGTGCTTCCTCGGCAACTGAAGCTTTCTTT.

This rearrangement joins TRBV6-6 to TRBJ2-6; D call uncertain. The CDR3 is 14 residues long. Trimming cost V 6 bases and J 0 bases, with 6 bases left between them. CDR1 and CDR2 from the germline V gene are MNHNY and SVGAGI (reference sequence). The CDR3 here is CASSKSSGANVLTF. The CDR3 bases are TGTGCCAGCAGCAAAAGCTCTGGGGCCAACGTCCTGACTTTC.

The V call is TRBV7-3, the J call TRBJ1-2; TRBD1 aligns across 10 bases. V dropped 0 bases and J dropped 6; count of bases not matched to a gene: 4. The germline V gene has CDR1 SGHTA and CDR2 FQGTGA. The CDR3 spans 15 residues. The CDR3 loop reads CASSLTPGQGNGYTF. The CDR3 coding sequence is TGTGCCAGCAGCTTAACGCCGGGACAGGGGAATGGCTACACCTTC.

This clone was seen a few times. This chain links TRBV2 with TRBJ1-1; 7 bases align to TRBD1. Germline values: CDR1 SNHLY, CDR2 FYNNEI. This CDR3 has 15 residues. Trimming took 6 bases from V and 2 from J; bases not matched to a gene: 9. The CDR3 sequence is CASSAYTGDNTEAFF. The DNA of the CDR3 is TGTGCCAGCAGCGCTTATACAGGGGACAACACTGAAGCTTTCTTT.

V is TRBV28 and J is TRBJ1-5; 7 nucleotides align to TRBD1. J was trimmed by 4 bases and V by 5 bases; bases with no gene match: 14. There are 17 residues in the CDR3. Germline CDR1 reads MDHEN; CDR2 reads SYDVKM. DNA for the CDR3: TGTGCCAGCAGTCCACAAGGTTTAGGCAGGGGGAATCAGCCCCAGCATTTT. Protein: CASSPQGLGRGNQPQHF.

The chain links TRBV2 to TRBJ2-2, with D possibly TRBD1 on 6 matching bases. CDR3 length: 16 residues. The germline V and J ends were trimmed by 0 bases and 4 bases, with 12 bases remaining between them. Germline V gene sequence: CDR1 SNHLY, CDR2 FYNNEI. The CDR3 here is CASSEAGQRSTGELFF. CDR3 DNA sequence: TGTGCCAGCAGTGAAGCAGGACAGAGAAGCACCGGGGAGCTGTTTTTT.